The 26 T cell receptor beta chains listed next were all sequenced from one sample in a study of T-cell memory formation after mild COVID-19. TCRdb reprocessed the 5' RACE reads with MiXCR, giving one entry per CDR3 protein. The sample has 10,000 to 15,000 distinct CDR3 sequences; 16% are singletons. The sequencing sample was made of PBMCs or a T cell subset sorted from them (not recorded which). The receptors shown here come from a man aged 18 to 29 who had mild COVID-19 (a few samples of this study predate the infection). Cell type and time point are not known.

The CDR3 region has the DNA TGTGCCAGCAGCCCCCCTACAGTGGTCTACGAGCAGTACGTC. Encoded protein: CASSPPTVVYEQYV. J is TRBJ2-7 and V is TRBV7-9, with no clear D. V was trimmed by 5 bases and J by 3 bases, leaving 14 bases between them. This CDR3 is built from 14 residues. Germline-derived CDR1 and CDR2 are SEHNR and FQNEAQ (reference sequence).

This clonotype was found once. The rearrangement links TRBV12-3 or TRBV12-4 to TRBJ2-1, with D perhaps assigned TRBD1 or TRBD2 (5 bases each). This CDR3 is built from 15 residues. Deletions cut 1 base from V and 5 bases from J, with 12 bases between. CDR3 region: CASSLVAGTHNEQFF. The CDR3, as DNA: TGTGCCAGCAGTTTAGTTGCCGGGACCCACAATGAGCAGTTCTTC.

This clonotype was found a few times. In nucleotides, the CDR3 is TGTGCCAGCAGCGGAGATGGGGGCAACGCCTATGGCTACACCTTC. It is translated as CASSGDGGNAYGYTF. The chain recombines TRBV7-9 with TRBJ1-2; D is perhaps TRBD1 (6 bases). V lost 5 bases to trimming and J lost 4 bases, with 17 bases between them. The CDR3 consists of 15 residues. CDR1 and CDR2 (germline): SEHNR, FQNEAQ (reference sequence).

This chain uses TRBV4-3 with TRBJ1-5; no firm D call. V lost 0 bases and J lost 0, with 6 bases in between. The CDR3 extends over 15 amino acids. Germline V lookup: CDR1 LGHNA, CDR2 YSLEER. The CDR3 here is CASSQDYNSNQPQHF. CDR3 nucleotides: TGCGCCAGCAGCCAAGACTATAATAGCAATCAGCCCCAGCATTTT.

In its sample, this clonotype is medium-sized. The chain uses TRBV12-3 or TRBV12-4 and TRBJ2-1; TRBD2 aligns across 9 bases. This CDR3 contains 16 residues. The junction had 7 bases not matched to a gene; V was cut back by 3 bases and J by 4 bases. The CDR3: CASSFLAGGPYNEQFF. The DNA of the CDR3 is TGTGCCAGCAGTTTCCTCGCGGGGGGGCCTTACAATGAGCAGTTCTTC.

This clonotype has a count of ten or more. This chain connects TRBV6-5 to TRBJ1-5; the D is unclear. With 4 bases removed from V and 5 bases from J, the gap between germline ends came to 15 bases. The CDR3 spans 15 residues. Germline CDR1 MNHEY, CDR2 SVGAGI. The CDR3 here is CASSSLSEVDQPQHF. CDR3 in DNA: TGTGCCAGCAGTTCGCTTTCGGAAGTGGATCAGCCCCAGCATTTT.

In this sample, this clonotype turned up many times. The rearrangement links TRBV25-1 to TRBJ2-4; the D is unclear. Trimming took 6 bases from V and 16 from J, leaving 16 bases between them. Germline-derived CDR1 and CDR2 are MGHDK and SYGVNS. This CDR3 contains 11 residues. The CDR3: CASRRAAKVYF. The CDR3 DNA sequence: TGTGCCAGCAGAAGGGCCGCAAAAGTCTACTTC.

The chain joins TRBV20-1 to TRBJ2-3; D might be TRBD1 (5 bases). The germline CDR1 and CDR2 sequences are DFQATT and SNEGSKA (reference sequence). The V end lost 5 bases, the J end lost 5 bases, and 8 bases lay between the germline ends. The CDR3 is 11 amino acids. The CDR3 sequence is CSAAGRDTQYF. The CDR3 nucleotides read TGCAGTGCTGCAGGGCGAGATACGCAGTATTTT.

The chain couples TRBV7-3 to TRBJ2-3, with D uncertain. Germline lookup yields CDR1 SGHTA and CDR2 FQGTGA. This CDR3 is built from 13 residues. The V and J ends lost 4 bases and 5 bases respectively, with 10 bases between them. The CDR3 bases are TGTGCCAGCAGCTACGTTGTTGAAGATACGCAGTATTTT. Translation: CASSYVVEDTQYF.

This clonotype appeared a few times. This sequence may be a read error, since a much larger clone differs from it by one base. The CDR3 region has the DNA TGCGCCAGCAGCCAAGGGAGGGAGGGCACTGAAGCTTTCTTT. Protein sequence: CASSQGREGTEAFF. This chain links TRBV4-1 with TRBJ1-1; no clear D. The V gene lost 1 base and the J gene lost 4 bases, with 10 bases spanning the gap. Germline V gene sequence: CDR1 MGHRA, CDR2 YSYEKL. This CDR3 contains 14 residues.

This clonotype has a count of ten or more. The rearrangement links TRBV5-1 to TRBJ1-2; the D is unclear. Trimming took 5 bases from V and 0 from J, leaving 8 bases between them. This CDR3 region has 13 residues. Germline assignment: CDR1 SGHRS and CDR2 YFSETQ. The chain's CDR3 is CASRTDANYGYTF. CDR3 sequence (DNA): TGCGCCAGCAGAACGGACGCTAACTATGGCTACACCTTC. Drawing the rest from reference TRBV5-1 and TRBJ1-2, the complete variable domain is KAGVTQTPRYLIKTRGQQVTLSCSPISGHRSVSWYQQTPGQGLQFLFEYFSETQRNKGNFPGRFSGRQFSNSRSEMNVSTLELGDSALYLCASRTDANYGYTFGSGTRLTVV.

This clonotype occurred many times. The V gene is TRBV21-1, the J gene TRBJ2-5. TRBV21-1 is a documented pseudogene. The CDR3 loop spans 14 amino acids. CDR3 residues: CASSKRSYQETQYF. The CDR3 nucleotides are TGTGCCAGCAGCAAACGATCGTACCAAGAGACCCAGTACTTC.

The chain links TRBV15 to TRBJ1-5; the D is unclear. Germline V gives CDR1 LNHNV, CDR2 YYDKDF (reference sequence). CDR3 length: 8 residues. The DNA of the CDR3 is TGTAGCAATCAGCCCCAGCATTTT. Residues: CSNQPQHF. Supplemented by reference TRBV15 and TRBJ1-5, the full variable domain reads DAMVIQNPRYQVTQFGKPVTLSCSQTLNHNVMYWYQQKSSQAPKLLFHYYDKDFNNEADTPDNFQSRRPNTSFCFLDIRSPGLGDTAMYLCSNQPQHFGDGTRLSIL.

This clonotype has more than one count but fewer than ten. CDR3 in DNA: TGTGCCAGCAGCTTAGCCCCCGGGGGGGCCAACTATGGCTACACCTTC. Amino acid sequence: CASSLAPGGANYGYTF. The chain has TRBV7-2 and TRBJ1-2; TRBD1 might be the D (6 bases). This CDR3 spans 16 amino acids. The V gene lost 0 bases and the J gene lost 2 bases, with 13 bases spanning the gap. Germline CDR1 reads SGHTA; CDR2 reads FQGNSA.

V is TRBV5-1 and J is TRBJ1-2; 10 bases line up with TRBD1. The V and J ends lost 5 bases and 8 bases, in that order; junction bases with no gene match: 27. Germline assignment: CDR1 SGHRS and CDR2 YFSETQ. This CDR3 region has 20 residues. The CDR3 DNA reads TGCGCCAGCAGGAGAGGATTTGGGACAGGGGCCTTTGGGACCCTGTCCGGCTACACCTTC. This translates into CASRRGFGTGAFGTLSGYTF.

The rearrangement joins TRBV5-5 to TRBJ2-3; 7 bases fit TRBD2. V lost 4 bases and J lost 4; bases outside the gene matches: 15. Germline loops: CDR1 SGHKS, CDR2 YYEKEE (reference sequence). The CDR3 is 17 amino acids. CDR3 amino acids: CASSPRGTAGEADTQYF. The CDR3 nucleotides are TGTGCCAGCAGCCCCCGCGGTACGGCGGGAGAGGCAGATACGCAGTATTTT. Variable domain in full (rest from reference TRBV5-5 and TRBJ2-3): DAGVTQSPTHLIKTRGQQVTLRCSPISGHKSVSWYQQVLGQGPQFIFQYYEKEERGRGNFPDRFSARQFPNYSSELNVNALLLGDSALYLCASSPRGTAGEADTQYFGPGTRLTVL.

This chain joins TRBV19 and TRBJ2-7; possible D gene TRBD2, 6 bases. V lost 6 bases to trimming and J lost 6 bases, with 21 bases between them. From germline, CDR1 is LNHDA and CDR2 SQIVND (reference sequence). The CDR3 is made up of 15 amino acids. The CDR3 loop is CASSINSGGRIEQYF. The CDR3 DNA reads as TGTGCCAGTAGCATCAATAGCGGCGGGCGTATCGAGCAGTACTTC.

This clonotype was counted a few times. The rearrangement links TRBV4-2 to TRBJ1-4; TRBD1 matches 9 bases. CDR1 and CDR2 (germline): LGHNA, YNFKEQ. V lost 1 base to trimming and J lost 6 bases; unmatched junction nucleotides: 9. This CDR3 spans 17 amino acids. The CDR3 region has the DNA TGTGCCAGCAGCCAAGTCGGGGTGGGACAGGGAGATGAAAAACTGTTTTTT. This encodes CASSQVGVGQGDEKLFF.

This clonotype was seen a few times. The chain links TRBV7-6 to TRBJ2-1; weak D call: TRBD1 (6 bases). Germline CDR1 and CDR2: SGHVS and FNYEAQ. V was shortened by 1 base and J by 6 bases, with 19 bases between the two germline ends. The CDR3 extends over 17 amino acids. CDR3 sequence reads: CASSLGLGHGFGNEQFF. In nucleotides, the CDR3 is TGTGCCAGCAGCTTAGGTTTGGGACACGGGTTTGGCAATGAGCAGTTCTTC.

The chain joins TRBV11-3 to TRBJ2-3; 15 positions agree with TRBD2. The V segment lost 5 bases and the J segment 4 bases; nucleotides outside the gene matches: 7. This CDR3 spans 17 amino acids. Germline-derived CDR1 and CDR2 are SGHNT and YENEEA. The CDR3 DNA reads TGTGCCAGCAGCCTCGGGACTAGCGGGGGGCCCGCAGATACGCAGTATTTT. This gives the protein CASSLGTSGGPADTQYF.

The chain employs TRBV20-1 and TRBJ2-3; the match to TRBD1 covers 7 bases. This CDR3 has 14 amino acids. The junction had 2 bases not matched to a gene; V was cut back by 1 base and J by 1 base. CDR1 and CDR2 (germline): DFQATT, SNEGSKA (reference sequence). The CDR3 loop is CSARVGTGTDTQYF. DNA for the CDR3: TGCAGTGCTAGAGTGGGGACAGGCACAGATACGCAGTATTTT.

CDR3 loop: CASSYSETEYWGSPLHF. CDR3 nucleotides: TGTGCCAGCAGTTACTCTGAAACCGAGTATTGGGGTTCACCCCTCCACTTT. The V gene is TRBV6-5, the J gene TRBJ1-6; D unresolved. The V end was cut by 0 bases, the J end by 9 bases, with 18 bases between. This CDR3 spans 17 amino acids. Per germline, CDR1 MNHEY and CDR2 SVGAGI.

This clonotype was observed many times. The chain uses TRBV5-6 and TRBJ2-1, with D unresolved. V was trimmed by 1 base and J by 0 bases, leaving 8 bases between them. The germline CDR1 and CDR2 sequences are SGHDT and YYEEEE. The CDR3 length is 15 residues. The DNA for the CDR3 is TGTGCCAGCAGCTTGTTGCCGAGCTCCTACAATGAGCAGTTCTTC. Translation gives CASSLLPSSYNEQFF.

This clonotype was observed many times. The V and J genes are TRBV5-6 and TRBJ2-6; D is uncertain. Germline V gene sequence: CDR1 SGHDT, CDR2 YYEEEE. The CDR3 contains 14 residues. Trimming removed 2 bases from V and 5 bases from J, with 8 bases in between. CDR3 region: CASSLWGWANVLTF. CDR3 bases: TGTGCCAGCAGCTTATGGGGTTGGGCCAACGTCCTGACTTTC.

This clonotype came up many times. The chain has TRBV7-3 and TRBJ1-2, with 7 bases matching TRBD1. Per germline, CDR1 SGHTA and CDR2 FQGTGA. CDR3 length: 13 residues. Trimming took 4 bases from V and 8 from J; bases not matched to a gene: 7. The CDR3, as DNA: TGTGCCAGCAGCTCCCAGACAGGGCAGGGCTACACCTTC. It specifies CASSSQTGQGYTF.

The chain links TRBV5-1 to TRBJ2-3, with TRBD1 matching over 10 bases. The CDR3 has 14 amino acids. V lost 4 bases, J lost 5 bases, and 4 bases stayed unmatched. CDR1 SGHRS and CDR2 YFSETQ come from the germline V gene. The CDR3 protein is CASSPDRGKDTQYF. DNA for the CDR3: TGCGCCAGCAGCCCGGACAGGGGGAAAGATACGCAGTATTTT.